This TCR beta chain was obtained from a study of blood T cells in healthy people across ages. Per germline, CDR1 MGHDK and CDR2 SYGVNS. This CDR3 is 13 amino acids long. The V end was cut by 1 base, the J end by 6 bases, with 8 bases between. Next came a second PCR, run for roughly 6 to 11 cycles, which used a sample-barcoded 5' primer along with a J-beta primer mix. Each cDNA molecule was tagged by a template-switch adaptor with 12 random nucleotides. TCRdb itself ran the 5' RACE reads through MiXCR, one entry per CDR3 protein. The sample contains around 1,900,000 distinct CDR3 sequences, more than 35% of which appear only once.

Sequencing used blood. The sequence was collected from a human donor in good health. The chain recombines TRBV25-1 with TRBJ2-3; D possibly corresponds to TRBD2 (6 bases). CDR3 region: CASSEWDFDTQYF. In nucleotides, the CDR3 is TGTGCCAGCAGTGAATGGGACTTTGATACGCAGTATTTT.